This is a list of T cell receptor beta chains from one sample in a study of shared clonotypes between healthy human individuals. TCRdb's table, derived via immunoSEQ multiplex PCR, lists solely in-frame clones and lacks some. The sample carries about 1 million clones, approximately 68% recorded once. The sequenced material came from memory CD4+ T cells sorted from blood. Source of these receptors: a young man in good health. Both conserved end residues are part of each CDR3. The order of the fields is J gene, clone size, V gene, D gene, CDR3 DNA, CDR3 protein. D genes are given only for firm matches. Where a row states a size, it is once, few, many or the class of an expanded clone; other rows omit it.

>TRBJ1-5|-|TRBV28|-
TGTGCCAGCAACCCCCTACGGATCGATCAGCCCCAGCATTTT
CASNPLRIDQPQHF
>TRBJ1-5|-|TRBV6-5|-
TGTGCCAGCAGTTACCCGGGTCTTGGGCCCCAGCATTTT
CASSYPGLGPQHF
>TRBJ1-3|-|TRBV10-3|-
TGTGCCATCAGTGAGTCCGGCTTATCGAGGGGCACCATATATTTT
CAISESGLSRGTIYF
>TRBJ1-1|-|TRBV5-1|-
TGCGCCAGCAGCTTGGGGCCGACCATGAACACTGAAGCTTTCTTT
CASSLGPTMNTEAFF
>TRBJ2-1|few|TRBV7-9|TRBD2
TGTGCCAGCAGCTCCTATAGCGGGAGGGCCAATGAGCAGTTCTTC
CASSSYSGRANEQFF
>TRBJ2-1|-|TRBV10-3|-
TGTGCCATCAGTGAAGGAGCTAGCGCCTACAATGAGCAGTTCTTC
CAISEGASAYNEQFF
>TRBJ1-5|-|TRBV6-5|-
TGTGCCAGCAGTACCGGGACCGCTAGGCCCCAGCATTTT
CASSTGTARPQHF
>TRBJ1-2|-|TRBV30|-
TGTGCCTGTGGGGTCTATGGCTACACCTTC
CACGVYGYTF
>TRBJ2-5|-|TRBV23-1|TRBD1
TGCGCCAGCAGTAGTGGACAGGGGGGTAAAGAGACCCAGTACTTC
CASSSGQGGKETQYF
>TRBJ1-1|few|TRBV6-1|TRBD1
TGTGCCAGCCCCACCGGGCAGGGGGGGCATACTGAAGCTTTCTTT
CASPTGQGGHTEAFF
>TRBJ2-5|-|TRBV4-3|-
TGCGCCAGCAGCCCGACGGTTACCCAAGAGACCCAGTACTTC
CASSPTVTQETQYF
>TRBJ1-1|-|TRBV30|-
TGTGCCTGGACTGGGGCAGCTGAAGCTTTCTTT
CAWTGAAEAFF
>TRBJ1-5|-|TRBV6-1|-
TGTGCCAGCAGTGACGCGTCAGGGAATCAGCCCCAGCATTTT
CASSDASGNQPQHF
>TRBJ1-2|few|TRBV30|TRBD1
TGTGCCTGGAGCGGGACAGGGGGTGGCTACACCTTC
CAWSGTGGGYTF
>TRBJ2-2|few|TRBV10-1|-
TGCGCCAGCAGTGATGCCGGCCTGGGGGCCACCGGGGAGCTGTTTTTT
CASSDAGLGATGELFF
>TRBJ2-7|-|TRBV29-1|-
TGCAGCGTTGTCGGGACACTTAAAACGAACTCCTACGAGCAGTACTTC
CSVVGTLKTNSYEQYF
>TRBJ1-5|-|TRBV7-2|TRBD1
TGTGCCAGCAGCCAAACCTCCCAGGGGGCAAGCAATCAGCCCCAGCATTTT
CASSQTSQGASNQPQHF
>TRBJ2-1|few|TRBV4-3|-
TGCGCCAGCAGCCAAGAGGGGTCTCTTGGATACAATGAGCAGTTCTTC
CASSQEGSLGYNEQFF
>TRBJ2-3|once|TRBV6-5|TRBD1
TGTGCCAGCAGTCTACAGGGGACAGATACGCAGTATTTT
CASSLQGTDTQYF
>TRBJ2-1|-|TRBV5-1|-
TGCGCCAGCAGCTTGGAAGGGCCAAATGCGGGTTACAATGAGCAGTTCTTC
CASSLEGPNAGYNEQFF
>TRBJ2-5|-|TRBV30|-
TGTGCCTGGAGTGTACAGGCGGGGCAGGGGACCCAGTACTTC
CAWSVQAGQGTQYF
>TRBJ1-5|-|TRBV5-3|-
TGTGCCAGAAGCGGGAGGGAAAATCAGCCCCAGCATTTT
CARSGRENQPQHF
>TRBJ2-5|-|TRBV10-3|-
TGTGCCATCAAACAGGACCTTCGGGAGACCCAGTACTTC
CAIKQDLRETQYF
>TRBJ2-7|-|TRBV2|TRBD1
TGTGCCAGCAGCGCCTGGGACAGGACCTACGAGCAGTACTTC
CASSAWDRTYEQYF
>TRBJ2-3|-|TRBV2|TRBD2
TGTGCCAGCAGCGCACTAGCGGGGGGGGGAAGCACAGATACGCAGTATTTT
CASSALAGGGSTDTQYF
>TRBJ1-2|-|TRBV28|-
TGTGCCAGCAGTTTATTCGTCTTAAACTATGGCTACACCTTC
CASSLFVLNYGYTF
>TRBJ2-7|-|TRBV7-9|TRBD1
TGTGCCAGCAGCTTCCCTGGACAGGCCTCCAACGAGCAGTACTTC
CASSFPGQASNEQYF
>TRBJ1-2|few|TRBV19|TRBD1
TGTGCCAGTAGTATGGACAGGGGGCGCTTGGGTGCCTATGGCTACACCTTC
CASSMDRGRLGAYGYTF
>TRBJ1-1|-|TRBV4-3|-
TGCGCCAGCAGCCATACCACGGGGGTTAACACTGAAGCTTTCTTT
CASSHTTGVNTEAFF
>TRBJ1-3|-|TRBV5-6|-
TGTGCCAGCAGCTTGGTAACAGCTTCTGGAAACACCATATATTTT
CASSLVTASGNTIYF
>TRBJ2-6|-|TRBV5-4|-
TGTGCCAGCAGCTTGGATGGCTCTGGGGCCAACGTCCTGACTTTC
CASSLDGSGANVLTF
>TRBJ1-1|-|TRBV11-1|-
TGTGCCAGCAGCGGGACGGATAACACTGAAGCTTTCTTT
CASSGTDNTEAFF